Listed here are 18 T cell receptor beta chains from one sample, sequenced in a study of blood T cell repertoires in COVID-19. TCRdb's table, derived via immunoSEQ multiplex PCR, lists solely in-frame clones and lacks some. There are roughly 250,000 clones in the sample; more than 85% occur only once, and approximately 0.84% lies in the top ten. Sequencing was performed on peripheral blood. All receptors derive from a man aged 25 to 40 with acute or convalescent COVID-19.

This clone appeared a single time. The rearrangement links TRBV15 to TRBJ2-7; TRBD1 might be the D (7 bases). The CDR3 sequence is 15 residues long. Germline V lookup: CDR1 LNHNV, CDR2 YYDKDF (reference sequence). V lost 1 base to trimming and J lost 3 bases, with 13 bases between them. The CDR3 here is CATSRGGGGIYEQYF. The CDR3, as DNA: TGTGCCACCAGCAGAGGCGGAGGGGGCATCTACGAGCAGTACTTC.

J is TRBJ2-5 and V is TRBV27; possibly TRBD2 for D (5 bases). The CDR3 runs to 14 residues. Trimming took 7 bases from V and 5 from J, leaving 17 bases between them. Germline-derived CDR1 and CDR2 are MNHEY and SMNVEV (reference sequence). The CDR3 nucleotides are TGTGCCAGCATAAAGCCTCCAGGCGGGGAGACCCAGTACTTC. Translation gives CASIKPPGGETQYF.

This chain links TRBV6-1 with TRBJ2-5, with D possibly TRBD2 on 5 matching bases. CDR3 length: 15 amino acids. Germline V gives CDR1 MNHNS, CDR2 SASEGT. Trimming cost V 0 bases and J 2 bases, with 10 bases left between them. CDR3 residues: CASSEASRGQETQYF. In DNA, the CDR3 is TGTGCCAGCAGTGAAGCCTCCAGAGGGCAAGAGACCCAGTACTTC.

The rearrangement joins TRBV3-1 (or the pseudogene TRBV3-2) to TRBJ2-7; 11 bases fit TRBD2. From germline, CDR1 is LGHDT and CDR2 YNNKEL (reference sequence). The CDR3 has 16 amino acids. After removal of 4 bases from V and 4 bases from J, the junction contained 9 bases not matched to a gene. CDR3 nucleotide sequence: TGTGCCAGCAGCCGCAACCTAGCGGGGGGTAGTTACGAGCAGTACTTC. Amino acids: CASSRNLAGGSYEQYF.

The chain recombines TRBV2 with TRBJ2-4, with 13 bases lining up with TRBD2. Germline V gene data show CDR1 as SNHLY and CDR2 as FYNNEI. The CDR3 runs to 20 residues. Trimming took 1 base from V and 0 from J; bases not matched to a gene: 9. The CDR3 DNA is TGTGCCAGCAGTGAAGATCGAACTAGCGGGAGGGGTGGAGCCAAAAACATTCAGTACTTC. Translation: CASSEDRTSGRGGAKNIQYF.

This sequence joins TRBV7-2 and TRBJ2-3; 11 bases are a match to TRBD2. The germline V gene encodes CDR1 SGHTA and CDR2 FQGNSA. J gave up 0 bases and V 6 bases, and 2 bases lay outside the gene matches. This CDR3 comprises 15 residues. CDR3 residues: CASSRLAGSTDTQYF. CDR3 sequence (DNA): TGTGCCAGCAGTCGACTAGCGGGGAGCACAGATACGCAGTATTTT.

The CDR3: CASSQDLPGGGTQYF. CDR3 DNA sequence: TGTGCCAGCAGCCAAGATCTTCCCGGGGGGGGTACGCAGTATTTT. The chain links TRBV4-2 to TRBJ2-3, with 8 positions matching TRBD2. J was trimmed by 8 bases and V by 0 bases; bases with no gene match: 7. Germline V gives CDR1 LGHNA, CDR2 YNFKEQ. This CDR3 has 15 amino acids.

The gene calls are TRBV7-9 and TRBJ2-5; the D is unclear. Germline V gene lookup returns CDR1 SEHNR and CDR2 FQNEAQ (reference sequence). The CDR3 totals 10 residues. Trimming took off 8 bases at V and 7 bases at J, with 8 bases between the two ends. The CDR3 nucleotides read TGTGCCAGCGGGTCAGGGACCCAGTACTTC. Translating gives CASGSGTQYF.

The chain recombines TRBV28 with TRBJ2-1, with a tentative D call TRBD1 (6 bases). This CDR3 is 17 amino acids long. Trimming pared 2 bases from V and 2 bases from J, leaving 16 bases between. Germline V gene lookup returns CDR1 MDHEN and CDR2 SYDVKM. The CDR3 is CASSLIRTVKPYNEQFF. The CDR3 coding sequence is TGTGCCAGCAGTTTAATCAGGACAGTTAAGCCCTACAATGAGCAGTTCTTC.

The gene calls are TRBV27 and TRBJ1-1, with D perhaps TRBD1 (6 bases). V was shortened by 7 bases and J by 6 bases, with 18 bases between the two germline ends. This CDR3 is built from 14 residues. CDR1 and CDR2 (germline): MNHEY, SMNVEV (reference sequence). The CDR3 coding sequence is TGTGCCAGCAATACAGGGTGGGGTGAAGCTGAAGCTTTCTTT. Its protein product is CASNTGWGEAEAFF.

J is TRBJ2-2 and V is TRBV6-5; D remains ambiguous. The CDR3 contains 14 residues. CDR1 and CDR2 from the germline V gene are MNHEY and SVGAGI. V shed 2 bases and J shed 5 bases, with 9 bases lying between them. Here the CDR3 DNA reads TGTGCCAGCAGTTACAGTGTGACTACCGGGGAGCTGTTTTTT. It codes for CASSYSVTTGELFF.

This clone turned up a few times. V is TRBV7-3 and J is TRBJ1-3; D remains unclear. The CDR3 covers 14 residues. V lost 2 bases, J lost 3 bases, and 8 bases lay in between. The germline V gene encodes CDR1 SGHTA and CDR2 FQGTGA. CDR3 region: CASSLGPGGNTIYF. DNA for the CDR3: TGTGCCAGCAGCTTAGGTCCCGGTGGAAACACCATATATTTT.

This clone has only one observation. The chain employs TRBV7-3 and TRBJ2-5, with 12 bases matching TRBD2. The CDR3 extends over 14 amino acids. Trimming took 5 bases from V and 5 from J; bases not matched to a gene: 3. Per germline, CDR1 SGHTA and CDR2 FQGTGA. DNA of the CDR3: TGTGCCAGCAGCCTGGGACTAGCGGGTGAGACCCAGTACTTC. Protein sequence: CASSLGLAGETQYF.

The chain uses TRBV4-1 and TRBJ1-3, with D perhaps matching TRBD1 (5 bases). The ends were cut back, 2 bases at V and 5 bases at J, with 10 bases in the middle. The CDR3 contains 14 residues. CDR1 is MGHRA and CDR2 is YSYEKL in the germline V gene. The CDR3 spells CASSQPGGRNTIYF. The DNA of the CDR3 is TGCGCCAGCAGCCAACCCGGGGGTAGAAACACCATATATTTT.

The chain links TRBV19 to TRBJ1-2, with a weak D call TRBD1 (6 bases). Germline assignment: CDR1 LNHDA and CDR2 SQIVND (reference sequence). This CDR3 is built from 13 residues. V dropped 6 bases and J dropped 7 bases, with 15 bases sitting between them. CDR3 in DNA: TGTGCCAGTAGCCGGGACATCCCAGGTGGCTACACCTTC. Translating it yields CASSRDIPGGYTF.

The DNA of the CDR3 is TGTGCCAGCACTGAGGTTATAGGGCGGGGAAATGAAAAACTGTTTTTT. Its translation: CASTEVIGRGNEKLFF. The rearrangement joins TRBV6-1 to TRBJ1-4; D is undetermined. From germline, CDR1 is MNHNS and CDR2 SASEGT. The CDR3 is made up of 16 amino acids. V was cut by 7 bases and J by 5 bases, with 20 bases left in between.

This clone was seen a few times. The chain is built from TRBV10-3 and TRBJ1-5, with TRBD1 as a possible D gene (5 bases). The CDR3 consists of 14 residues. Germline V gene data show CDR1 as ENHRY and CDR2 as SYGVKD. V lost 2 bases and J lost 3, with 8 bases in between. The CDR3 nucleotides are TGTGCCATCAGTGAGAGGGGTGACAATCAGCCCCAGCATTTT. Protein sequence: CAISERGDNQPQHF.

This clone was detected only once. The chain carries TRBV30 and TRBJ1-2; perhaps TRBD1 as D (6 bases). V was pared by 2 bases and J by 8 bases, with 15 bases between. Germline V CDR1 and CDR2: GTSNPN, SVGIG (reference sequence). This CDR3 spans 13 amino acids. In DNA, the CDR3 is TGTGCCTGGAGTCTTGGGCAGGGGAGAGGCTACACCTTC. This sequence encodes CAWSLGQGRGYTF.